This passage covers 5 T cell receptor beta chains from one sample sequenced in a study of blood T cell repertoires in COVID-19. The protocol was immunoSEQ multiplex PCR, while the TCRdb copy is restricted to in-frame clones and leaves out a portion. The sample includes under 400,000 clones, 80% to 90% of them seen just once. Sequences were obtained from PBMCs or T cells enriched from blood (not recorded which). These receptors originate from a woman between 35 and 50 years old with acute COVID-19.

This chain uses TRBV7-2 with TRBJ1-1, with 8 bases matching TRBD1. V trimming: 4 bases; J trimming: 11 bases; junction bases outside the gene matches: 18. Germline V gene lookup returns CDR1 SGHTA and CDR2 FQGNSA. This CDR3 region has 16 residues. The chain's CDR3 is CASSWVGGRGTGGAFF. In DNA form, the CDR3 reads TGTGCCAGCAGCTGGGTCGGAGGGAGGGGGACAGGTGGGGCTTTCTTT.

This rearrangement joins TRBV19 to TRBJ1-5; TRBD1 matches 9 bases. With 7 bases clipped from V and 6 bases from J, the junction kept 13 bases outside the gene matches. This CDR3 has 16 amino acids. CDR1 and CDR2 (germline): LNHDA, SQIVND (reference sequence). The CDR3 DNA reads as TGTGCCAGTACCCTAAGGCCCGGGACAGGGTTTCAGCCCCAGCATTTT. This sequence encodes CASTLRPGTGFQPQHF.

The J gene is TRBJ2-2, the V gene TRBV9; D possibly corresponds to TRBD1 (6 bases). Trimming took off 3 bases at V and 1 base at J, with 10 bases between the two ends. CDR3 length equals 15 residues. Germline CDR1 SGDLS, CDR2 YYNGEE. CDR3 DNA: TGTGCCAGCAGCGATACGACAGGGAACACCGGGGAGCTGTTTTTT. Encoded protein: CASSDTTGNTGELFF.

In DNA, the CDR3 is TGTGCCAGCAGCCCACTCCCCAGGAGCGGGCGATGGAACACCGGGGAGCTGTTTTTT. It encodes CASSPLPRSGRWNTGELFF. This chain uses TRBV7-2 with TRBJ2-2; tentatively, D is TRBD2 (6 bases). Germline loops: CDR1 SGHTA, CDR2 FQGNSA. The CDR3 covers 19 residues. V was cut by 5 bases and J by 1 base, with 23 bases left in between.

The chain couples TRBV18 to TRBJ1-1; D possibly corresponds to TRBD1 (6 bases). The CDR3 is made up of 18 amino acids. Germline lookup yields CDR1 KGHSH and CDR2 LQKENI. V was cut by 1 base and J by 0 bases, with 18 bases left in between. The chain's CDR3 is CASSPQGVWGNMNTEAFF. Written as DNA, the CDR3 is TGTGCCAGCTCACCACAGGGGGTATGGGGGAATATGAACACTGAAGCTTTCTTT.